Given below is one T cell receptor (beta chain) in context. This sample is drawn from a study of blood T cell repertoires in COVID-19. Clones were sequenced by immunoSEQ multiplex PCR, and TCRdb holds only the in-frame ones, with some missing. The sample contains about 160,000 clones, approximately 88% of which appear only once. V lost 6 bases and J lost 4, with 14 bases in between. The V gene's germline CDR1 is SGHRS and CDR2 YFSETQ. The CDR3 consists of 14 residues. The J gene is TRBJ2-1, the V gene TRBV5-1, with a possible D match to TRBD2 (6 bases). Sequenced: PBMCs or T cells enriched from blood (not recorded which). The sequence was obtained from a woman in her 50s who had recovered from COVID-19. CDR3 DNA: TGCGCCAGCACCACGGGACTGGCGTACAATGAGCAGTTCTTC. Translation gives CASTTGLAYNEQFF.